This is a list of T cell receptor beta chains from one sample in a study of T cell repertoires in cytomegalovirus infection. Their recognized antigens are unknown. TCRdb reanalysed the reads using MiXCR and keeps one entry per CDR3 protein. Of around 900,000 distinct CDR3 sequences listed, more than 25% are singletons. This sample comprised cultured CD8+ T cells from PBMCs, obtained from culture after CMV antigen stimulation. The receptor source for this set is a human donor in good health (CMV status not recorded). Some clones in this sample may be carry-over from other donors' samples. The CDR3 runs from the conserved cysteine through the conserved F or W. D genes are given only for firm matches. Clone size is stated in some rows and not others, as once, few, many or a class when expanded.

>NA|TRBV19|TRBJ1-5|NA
CASSPTANQPQHF
TGTGCCAGTAGTCCGACAGCAAATCAGCCCCAGCATTTT
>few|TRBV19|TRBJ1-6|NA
CASRRRAGDVSPLHF
TGTGCCAGTAGGCGGAGAGCGGGCGACGTCTCACCCCTCCACTTT
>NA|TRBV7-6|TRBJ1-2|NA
CASSLAAIYGYTF
TGTGCCAGCAGCTTAGCCGCCATCTATGGCTACACCTTC
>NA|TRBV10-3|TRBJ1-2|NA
CAISEWDRRYYGYTF
TGTGCCATCAGTGAGTGGGACCGGAGATACTATGGCTACACCTTC
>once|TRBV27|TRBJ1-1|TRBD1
CASSNPTGTGSPEAFF
TGTGCCAGCAGCAATCCCACCGGGACAGGGAGCCCTGAAGCTTTCTTT
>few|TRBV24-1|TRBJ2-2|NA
CATSDLGGELFF
TGTGCCACCAGTGATTTGGGGGGGGAGCTGTTTTTT
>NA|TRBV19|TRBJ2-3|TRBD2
CASSIGSGGLADTQYF
TGTGCCAGTAGTATAGGTAGCGGGGGGTTAGCAGATACGCAGTATTTT
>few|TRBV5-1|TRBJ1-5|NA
CASSLKPVRTRQTSNQPQHF
TGCGCCAGCAGCTTGAAACCCGTGAGGACCCGACAGACTAGCAATCAGCCCCAGCATTTT
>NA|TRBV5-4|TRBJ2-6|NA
CASSLVGTGFSGANVLTF
TGTGCCAGCAGCTTAGTGGGCACGGGATTCTCTGGGGCCAACGTCCTGACTTTC
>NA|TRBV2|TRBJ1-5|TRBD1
CASSGTGAGNQPQHF
TGTGCCAGCAGCGGGACAGGGGCCGGGAATCAGCCCCAGCATTTT
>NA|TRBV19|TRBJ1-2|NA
CASLQAHDYGYTF
TGTGCCAGTCTACAAGCCCATGACTATGGCTACACCTTC
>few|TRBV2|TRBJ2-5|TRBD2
CASSGWTSGAETQYF
TGTGCCAGCAGTGGTTGGACTAGCGGGGCGGAGACCCAGTACTTC
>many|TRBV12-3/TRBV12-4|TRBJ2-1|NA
CASSFETGFIVEGNEQFF
TGTGCCAGCAGTTTTGAGACAGGGTTCATTGTGGAGGGCAATGAGCAGTTCTTC
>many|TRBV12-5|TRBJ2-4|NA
CASGLTSFINIQYF
TGTGCTAGTGGTTTGACTAGCTTCATAAACATTCAGTACTTC
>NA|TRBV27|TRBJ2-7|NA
CASKWVGVASYEQYF
TGTGCCAGCAAGTGGGTAGGAGTGGCCTCCTACGAGCAGTACTTC
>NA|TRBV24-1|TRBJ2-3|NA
CATSEVDTQYF
TGTGCCACCAGTGAAGTAGATACGCAGTATTTT
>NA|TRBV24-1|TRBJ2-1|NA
CATRNYNEQFF
TGTGCCACCCGAAACTACAATGAGCAGTTCTTC
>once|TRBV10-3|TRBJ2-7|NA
CAMARDPFSYEQYF
TGTGCCATGGCCAGGGACCCATTCTCCTACGAGCAGTACTTC
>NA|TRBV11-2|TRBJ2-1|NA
CASSLALSYSHEQFF
TGTGCCAGCAGCTTAGCCCTATCCTATTCCCATGAGCAGTTCTTC
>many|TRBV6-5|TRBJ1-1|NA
CASSYSDTEAFF
TGTGCCAGCAGTTACTCGGACACTGAAGCTTTCTTT
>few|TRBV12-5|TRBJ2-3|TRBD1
CASGSRDREGPDTQYF
TGTGCTAGTGGTTCCCGGGACAGGGAAGGTCCAGATACGCAGTATTTT
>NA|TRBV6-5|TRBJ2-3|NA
CASSYSSPVTDTQYF
TGTGCCAGCAGTTACTCTTCGCCCGTCACAGATACGCAGTATTTT
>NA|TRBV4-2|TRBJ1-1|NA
CASSQELGLNTEAFF
TGTGCCAGCAGCCAAGAGTTGGGCTTGAACACTGAAGCTTTCTTT